A single sample is the source of the 28 T cell receptor beta chains below, sequenced in a study of T cell changes during pregnancy in multiple sclerosis. The data were produced by immunoSEQ multiplex PCR, yet TCRdb's version contains in-frame clones alone and is incomplete. The table records around 38,000 clones, more than 90% of them present only once. Sequenced here: CD8+ T cells from peripheral blood mononuclear cells, sampled in the third trimester of pregnancy. The receptors originated from a female donor with multiple sclerosis, enrolled in a pregnancy study.

The gene calls are TRBV6-1 and TRBJ2-1; 10 bases agree with TRBD2. The CDR3 spans 15 residues. Germline loops: CDR1 MNHNS, CDR2 SASEGT. V trimming: 6 bases; J trimming: 3 bases; junction bases outside the gene matches: 5. Written as DNA, the CDR3 is TGTGCCAGCAGCTTTATAGCGGGGGGCTACAATGAGCAGTTCTTC. Translation gives CASSFIAGGYNEQFF.

The chain uses TRBV7-9 and TRBJ1-1; D is undetermined. The ends were cut back, 4 bases at V and 1 base at J, with 7 bases in the middle. Germline loops: CDR1 SEHNR, CDR2 FQNEAQ (reference sequence). CDR3 size: 13 residues. The CDR3 DNA reads as TGTGCCAGCAGCTCACAGTCGAACACTGAAGCTTTCTTT. Its translation is CASSSQSNTEAFF.

The chain combines TRBV10-3 with TRBJ2-3, with 8 bases lining up with TRBD1. Germline V gene data show CDR1 as ENHRY and CDR2 as SYGVKD. The CDR3 extends over 15 amino acids. Trimming cost V 6 bases and J 4 bases; bases outside gene matches: 9. The DNA of the CDR3 is TGTGCCATCAGGGAGACAGGGGCATCCGCAGATACGCAGTATTTT. Protein: CAIRETGASADTQYF.

The chain carries TRBV4-3 and TRBJ1-2, with a possible D match to TRBD1 (6 bases). The CDR3 runs to 15 residues. Trimming shortened V by 0 bases and J by 7 bases, and 15 bases separated the two germline ends. Per the germline V gene, CDR1 is LGHNA and CDR2 is YSLEER. Here the CDR3 DNA reads TGCGCCAGCAGCCAAGATGGGGACACCTTCTTTGGCTACACCTTC. It encodes CASSQDGDTFFGYTF.

This clone was seen just once. The chain links TRBV16 to TRBJ2-7, with TRBD1 identical over 10 bases. There are 16 residues in the CDR3. Germline V gene lookup returns CDR1 KGHSY and CDR2 FQNENV. The trim removed 3 bases at V and 4 bases at J, leaving 9 bases unmatched. CDR3 nucleotide sequence: TGTGCCAGCAGCCATGCCCGGGACAGGGGCTGGTACGAGCAGTACTTC. Protein sequence: CASSHARDRGWYEQYF.

The chain couples TRBV28 to TRBJ2-7, with 11 nucleotides matching TRBD2. V trimming: 9 bases; J trimming: 5 bases; junction bases outside the gene matches: 6. The CDR3 loop spans 13 amino acids. Germline V gene lookup returns CDR1 MDHEN and CDR2 SYDVKM. CDR3 residues: CASQTSGMNEQYF. The DNA of the CDR3 is TGTGCCAGTCAGACTAGCGGGATGAACGAGCAGTACTTC.

The V gene is TRBV19, the J gene TRBJ2-3, with 8 nucleotides matching TRBD1. Germline V gene data show CDR1 as LNHDA and CDR2 as SQIVND (reference sequence). J lost 5 bases, V lost 9 bases, and 4 bases had no gene match. This CDR3 has 12 amino acids. The CDR3 protein is CASNGQGDTQYF. DNA for the CDR3: TGTGCCAGCAATGGACAGGGAGATACGCAGTATTTT.

The V gene is TRBV7-9, the J gene TRBJ1-1, with D perhaps TRBD1 (5 bases). Per germline, CDR1 SEHNR and CDR2 FQNEAQ (reference sequence). The CDR3 is 13 residues long. With 1 base removed from V and 6 bases from J, the gap between germline ends came to 9 bases. In DNA, the CDR3 is TGTGCCAGCAGCTTAGGTGGGGGGGCTGAAGCTTTCTTT. It is translated as CASSLGGGAEAFF.

The CDR3 loop is CASSLVLTGELFF. For the CDR3, the DNA is TGTGCCAGCAGCTTAGTATTAACCGGGGAGCTGTTTTTT. J is TRBJ2-2 and V is TRBV11-2; no clear D. Looked up from germline, CDR1 is SGHAT and CDR2 is FQNNGV. This CDR3 comprises 13 residues. The V end lost 1 base, the J end lost 5 bases, and 5 bases lay between the germline ends.

This chain uses TRBV6-6 with TRBJ1-5; D is perhaps TRBD1 (5 bases). Trimming shortened V by 2 bases and J by 0 bases, and 8 bases separated the two germline ends. This CDR3 contains 15 residues. CDR1 and CDR2 from the germline V gene are MNHNY and SVGAGI (reference sequence). CDR3 protein: CASSYRGNSNQPQHF. Written as DNA, the CDR3 is TGTGCCAGCAGTTACCGGGGGAATAGCAATCAGCCCCAGCATTTT.

This clone was recorded only once. V usage is TRBV28 and J usage is TRBJ1-2; D may be TRBD1 (5 bases). CDR1 MDHEN and CDR2 SYDVKM come from the germline V gene. Trimming shortened V by 7 bases and J by 5 bases, and 8 bases separated the two germline ends. This CDR3 spans 11 amino acids. This chain's CDR3 is CASTGMYGYTF. DNA for the CDR3: TGTGCCAGCACAGGGATGTATGGCTACACCTTC.

This rearrangement joins TRBV15 to TRBJ2-7, with 7 bases matching TRBD2. After removal of 5 bases from V and 2 bases from J, the junction contained 6 bases not matched to a gene. CDR1 and CDR2 (germline): LNHNV, YYDKDF (reference sequence). This CDR3 region has 14 residues. The CDR3 is CATSDSGVAYEQYF. The DNA for the CDR3 is TGTGCCACCAGCGACAGCGGGGTCGCCTACGAGCAGTACTTC.

The chain carries TRBV13 and TRBJ2-1; the match to TRBD2 covers 8 bases. CDR1 and CDR2 (germline): PRHDT, FYEKMQ (reference sequence). V gave up 3 bases and J gave up 10 bases; unmatched junction bases: 5. The CDR3 loop spans 13 amino acids. The CDR3 DNA follows: TGTGCCAGCAGCTTCGGGAGGGCCAGGGAGCAGTTCTTC. It codes for CASSFGRAREQFF.

This clone was seen just once. The chain uses TRBV28 and TRBJ1-5, with TRBD1 as a possible D gene (5 bases). Trimming left V 4 bases short and J 3 bases short, with 19 bases between. There are 17 residues in the CDR3. CDR1 is MDHEN and CDR2 is SYDVKM in the germline V gene. CDR3 sequence reads: CASSSFRKGLPNQPQHF. As DNA, the CDR3 is TGTGCCAGCAGTTCGTTCAGAAAGGGGTTACCCAATCAGCCCCAGCATTTT.

This chain uses TRBV5-8 with TRBJ1-1; D remains unclear. V was clipped by 4 bases and J by 3 bases, with 13 bases between them. The CDR3 is made up of 14 amino acids. Per the germline V gene, CDR1 is SGHTS and CDR2 is YDEGEE. This CDR3 is CASSQDGDYTEAFF. In nucleotides, the CDR3 is TGTGCCAGCAGCCAGGACGGGGATTACACTGAAGCTTTCTTT.

The chain links TRBV27 to TRBJ1-4, with D tentatively TRBD1 (6 bases). With 2 bases removed from V and 4 bases from J, the gap between germline ends came to 17 bases. This CDR3 has 17 residues. Per the germline V gene, CDR1 is MNHEY and CDR2 is SMNVEV (reference sequence). CDR3 loop: CASSLGMYDRLNEKLFF. DNA for the CDR3: TGTGCCAGCAGTTTAGGGATGTACGACAGGCTTAATGAAAAACTGTTTTTT. Full variable domain (outside the CDR3, taken from reference TRBV27 and TRBJ1-4): EAQVTQNPRYLITVTGKKLTVTCSQNMNHEYMSWYRQDPGLGLRQIYYSMNVEVTDKGDVPEGYKVSRKEKRNFPLILESPSPNQTSLYFCASSLGMYDRLNEKLFFGSGTQLSVL.

This chain uses TRBV4-3 with TRBJ2-1; tentatively, D is TRBD2 (6 bases). With 0 bases removed from V and 8 bases from J, the gap between germline ends came to 14 bases. The CDR3 is 15 residues long. CDR1 LGHNA and CDR2 YSLEER come from the germline V gene. CDR3: CASSQETSVFDEQFF. The CDR3 DNA reads TGCGCCAGCAGCCAAGAGACTAGTGTATTCGATGAGCAGTTCTTC.

The V call is TRBV28, the J call TRBJ2-2; TRBD2 aligns across 13 bases. This CDR3 spans 13 amino acids. Per the germline V gene, CDR1 is MDHEN and CDR2 is SYDVKM. The CDR3: CGTSGGNTGELFF. Here the CDR3 DNA reads TGTGGGACTAGCGGGGGAAACACCGGGGAGCTGTTTTTT.

This rearrangement joins TRBV9 to TRBJ2-7; 7 bases map to TRBD1. This CDR3 has 14 amino acids. The germline gives CDR1 SGDLS, CDR2 YYNGEE. The V gene end was trimmed by 3 bases and the J gene end by 0 bases; junction bases not matched to a gene: 3. This CDR3 is CASSETGPSYEQYF. In nucleotides, the CDR3 is TGTGCCAGCAGCGAGACAGGGCCCTCCTACGAGCAGTACTTC.

V usage is TRBV7-9 and J usage is TRBJ1-1; D may be TRBD1 (5 bases). V was shortened by 3 bases and J by 6 bases, with 11 bases between the two germline ends. This CDR3 is 13 amino acids long. Germline CDR1 and CDR2: SEHNR and FQNEAQ (reference sequence). The CDR3 nucleotides are TGTGCCAGCAGCTTCCAGGGAGGGGCTGAAGCTTTCTTT. Translation gives CASSFQGGAEAFF. The entire variable domain, with the rest obtained from reference TRBV7-9 and TRBJ1-1, is as follows: DTGVSQNPRHKITKRGQNVTFRCDPISEHNRLYWYRQTLGQGPEFLTYFQNEAQLEKSRLLSDRFSAERPKGSFSTLEIQRTEQGDSAMYLCASSFQGGAEAFFGQGTRLTVV.

The genes are TRBV9 and TRBJ2-1, with 11 bases matching TRBD2. The CDR3 has 15 residues. V trimming: 3 bases; J trimming: 7 bases; junction bases outside the gene matches: 6. CDR1 and CDR2 from the germline V gene are SGDLS and YYNGEE. CDR3 in amino acids: CASSAGLAEGNEQFF. CDR3 DNA sequence: TGTGCCAGCAGCGCGGGACTAGCGGAGGGGAATGAGCAGTTCTTC.

The genes are TRBV2 and TRBJ2-5; D call uncertain. V shed 5 bases and J shed 6 bases, with 13 bases lying between them. The CDR3 spans 13 residues. Germline CDR1 SNHLY, CDR2 FYNNEI. The CDR3 here is CASSPRREQTQYF. CDR3 DNA sequence: TGTGCCAGCAGTCCGCGGAGAGAACAGACCCAGTACTTC.

V is TRBV29-1 and J is TRBJ1-6; D call uncertain. The CDR3 is made up of 10 amino acids. With 7 bases removed from V and 9 bases from J, the gap between germline ends came to 7 bases. Germline loops: CDR1 SQVTM, CDR2 ANQGSEA. CDR3 sequence reads: CSAPISPLHF. The CDR3 region has the DNA TGCAGCGCCCCTATTTCACCCCTCCACTTT.

V usage is TRBV19 and J usage is TRBJ2-7; tentatively, D is TRBD1 (6 bases). The length of the CDR3 is 14 residues. V was trimmed by 8 bases and J by 3 bases, leaving 17 bases between them. The germline CDR1 and CDR2 sequences are LNHDA and SQIVND (reference sequence). CDR3: CASSWGQDLYEQYF. The CDR3 DNA is TGTGCCAGTTCCTGGGGGCAGGACCTCTACGAGCAGTACTTC.

This chain joins TRBV11-2 and TRBJ2-7; perhaps TRBD2 as D (5 bases). The CDR3 extends over 13 amino acids. V dropped 5 bases and J dropped 2 bases, with 10 bases sitting between them. Germline V gene data show CDR1 as SGHAT and CDR2 as FQNNGV. This chain's CDR3 is CASSPGVAYEQYF. CDR3 nucleotide sequence: TGTGCCAGCAGCCCCGGGGTAGCCTACGAGCAGTACTTC.

This rearrangement joins TRBV5-8 to TRBJ2-1, with a weak D call TRBD2 (5 bases). CDR1 and CDR2 (germline): SGHTS, YDEGEE. The ends were cut back, 6 bases at V and 0 bases at J, with 16 bases in the middle. The CDR3 runs to 16 residues. CDR3: CASNLDGTSSYNEQFF. DNA of the CDR3: TGTGCCAGCAACCTGGACGGAACTAGCTCCTACAATGAGCAGTTCTTC.

The chain combines TRBV6-1 with TRBJ2-7, with D perhaps matching TRBD1 (6 bases). V lost 0 bases to trimming and J lost 2 bases, with 17 bases between them. CDR3 length: 17 residues. Germline V CDR1 and CDR2: MNHNS, SASEGT. CDR3 residues: CASSEALAGDTTYEQYF. In DNA form, the CDR3 reads TGTGCCAGCAGTGAAGCTTTGGCAGGGGATACTACCTACGAGCAGTACTTC.

In DNA form, the CDR3 reads TGCGCCAGCAGCCACGGCCGGGACAGGATCTACGAGCAGTACTTC. Translated: CASSHGRDRIYEQYF. The chain carries TRBV4-3 and TRBJ2-7; 8 bases are shared with TRBD1. CDR1 is LGHNA, CDR2 YSLEER, per germline. CDR3 length: 15 amino acids. J lost 3 bases, V lost 3 bases, and 7 bases had no gene match.